The 13 T cell receptor beta chains in this list originate from one sample, sequenced in a study of blood T cell repertoires in COVID-19. The repertoire was sequenced with immunoSEQ multiplex PCR; TCRdb's copy has only in-frame clones and lacks some. The data contain about 110,000 clones, about 88% of them singletons. The material sequenced was peripheral blood. The receptors here all came from a woman aged 50 to 60 with acute or convalescent COVID-19.

The rearrangement links TRBV15 to TRBJ2-7; 9 bases fit TRBD1. Germline assignment: CDR1 LNHNV and CDR2 YYDKDF (reference sequence). Trimming took 1 base from V and 5 from J; bases not matched to a gene: 9. The CDR3 is 16 amino acids. CDR3 bases: TGTGCCACCAGCAGAGGGCGAGGGACAGGGCCACACGAGCAGTACTTC. This encodes CATSRGRGTGPHEQYF. The whole variable domain, filled in from reference TRBV15 and TRBJ2-7, reads DAMVIQNPRYQVTQFGKPVTLSCSQTLNHNVMYWYQQKSSQAPKLLFHYYDKDFNNEADTPDNFQSRRPNTSFCFLDIRSPGLGDTAMYLCATSRGRGTGPHEQYFGPGTRLTVT.

The chain employs TRBV10-1 and TRBJ2-1, with 7 bases lining up with TRBD1. The CDR3 spans 13 residues. Germline loops: CDR1 WNHNN, CDR2 SYGVQD (reference sequence). J lost 6 bases, V lost 6 bases, and 5 bases had no gene match. CDR3: CASSKTGTNEQFF. CDR3 nucleotides: TGCGCCAGCAGCAAGACAGGGACCAATGAGCAGTTCTTC.

The V and J genes are TRBV24-1 and TRBJ1-3; the D gene is possibly TRBD1 (6 bases). The germline V gene has CDR1 KGHDR and CDR2 SFDVKD. The CDR3 is made up of 13 amino acids. Between the trimmed V and J ends, which lost 6 bases and 4 bases, there was a span of 9 bases. CDR3 bases: TGTGCCACCAGTACAGGGCTGGGAAACACCATATATTTT. This gives the protein CATSTGLGNTIYF.

The chain recombines TRBV5-1 with TRBJ2-3, with TRBD2 identical over 13 bases. Germline V CDR1 and CDR2: SGHRS, YFSETQ. The CDR3 runs to 16 residues. V gave up 0 bases and J gave up 6 bases; unmatched junction bases: 4. DNA of the CDR3: TGCGCCAGCAGCTTGGGGGGACTAGCGGGACGTGATACGCAGTATTTT. It encodes CASSLGGLAGRDTQYF.

V is TRBV29-1 and J is TRBJ2-2, with D possibly being TRBD1 (7 bases). V was pared by 5 bases and J by 9 bases, with 22 bases between. The V gene's germline CDR1 is SQVTM and CDR2 ANQGSEA. The CDR3 loop spans 15 amino acids. DNA of the CDR3: TGCAGCGTTACGGGGGTGACAGGGTATTCGCGGGAGCTGTTTTTT. Translation gives CSVTGVTGYSRELFF.

V gene TRBV5-5 combines with J gene TRBJ1-1, with D maybe TRBD1 (6 bases). The V gene lost 0 bases and the J gene lost 1 base, with 7 bases spanning the gap. CDR3 length equals 14 residues. From germline, CDR1 is SGHKS and CDR2 YYEKEE (reference sequence). The CDR3 loop is CASSLEGGNTEAFF. CDR3 DNA sequence: TGTGCCAGCAGCTTGGAAGGGGGGAACACTGAAGCTTTCTTT.

This chain connects TRBV5-1 to TRBJ1-2, with D hard to call. CDR1 SGHRS and CDR2 YFSETQ come from the germline V gene. There are 13 residues in the CDR3. The V gene lost 5 bases and the J gene lost 5 bases, with 13 bases spanning the gap. DNA of the CDR3: TGCGCCAGCAGAGATCACCCGGGGTATGGCTACACCTTC. Translating gives CASRDHPGYGYTF.

V usage is TRBV10-3 and J usage is TRBJ2-7; no definite D call. Germline CDR1 and CDR2: ENHRY and SYGVKD. Trimming stripped 0 bases from V and 4 bases from J, with 7 bases between. This CDR3 has 13 residues. The CDR3 loop reads CAISESSEYEQYF. CDR3 nucleotides: TGTGCCATCAGTGAGTCGTCGGAGTACGAGCAGTACTTC.

This chain joins TRBV13 and TRBJ1-1; D unresolved. Germline CDR1 is PRHDT and CDR2 is FYEKMQ (reference sequence). V lost 2 bases and J 1 base, leaving 17 bases between the germline ends. There are 17 residues in the CDR3. The CDR3 loop reads CASSLLGSQARNTEAFF. The CDR3, as DNA: TGTGCCAGCAGCTTACTGGGCTCCCAAGCCCGGAACACTGAAGCTTTCTTT.

This clone was counted a single time. This chain uses TRBV25-1 with TRBJ2-1; D is uncertain. The germline V and J ends were trimmed by 0 bases and 0 bases, with 9 bases remaining between them. The CDR3 contains 16 residues. Germline V gene data show CDR1 as MGHDK and CDR2 as SYGVNS. In nucleotides, the CDR3 is TGTGCCAGCAGTGAATACCGGAGTGGCTCCTACAATGAGCAGTTCTTC. Its protein product is CASSEYRSGSYNEQFF.

V gene TRBV5-4 combines with J gene TRBJ2-7, with TRBD2 identical over 10 bases. V shed 1 base, J shed 4 bases, and the junction held 11 bases outside the gene matches. Germline CDR1 and CDR2: SGHNT and YYREEE (reference sequence). The CDR3 is made up of 17 amino acids. The CDR3 protein is CASSLKKLAGAEYEQYF. Written as DNA, the CDR3 is TGTGCCAGCAGCTTGAAAAAGCTAGCGGGAGCGGAGTACGAGCAGTACTTC.

This chain links TRBV4-2 with TRBJ2-3; a weak D match, TRBD2 (6 bases). Trimming took 4 bases from V and 6 from J, leaving 17 bases between them. From germline, CDR1 is LGHNA and CDR2 YNFKEQ. The CDR3 contains 15 residues. CDR3 sequence (DNA): TGTGCCAGCAGCCCTCGGGGGAGCGGAGGGGATACGCAGTATTTT. Its translation is CASSPRGSGGDTQYF.

This clone turned up a few times. The J gene is TRBJ1-1, the V gene TRBV28, with 8 bases that match TRBD1. Trimming at V came to 6 bases and at J to 10 bases, leaving 7 bases not matched to a gene. The CDR3 contains 12 residues. The germline V gene has CDR1 MDHEN and CDR2 SYDVKM. CDR3 region: CASSSLTGVAFF. CDR3 nucleotide sequence: TGTGCCAGCAGCTCACTGACAGGGGTAGCTTTCTTT.